The source of this T cell receptor (beta chain) is a study of cytomegalovirus exposure and HLA in healthy donors. Study-level findings and limits: There were reportedly fewer N-insertions in an Asian-associated ancestry cluster than the roughly 670-donor mean, in a later analysis.

The CDR3 is 13 amino acids. Germline V CDR1 and CDR2: LGHNA, YNFKEQ. The V end lost 4 bases, the J end lost 12 bases, and 19 bases lay between the germline ends. The PCR contained 60 Vbeta and 13 Jbeta primers. Original data processing: Approximately 12 million of 70 million to 80 million unique TCR beta chains were shared, per a later count. The method was immunoSEQ multiplex PCR; TCRdb's version includes in-frame clones alone and lacks a portion of them. The V and J calls and the clone size are those of that table, but D and trimming were determined from the DNA. The sample includes 150,000 to 200,000 clones, around 81% of them seen just once. In the case of this clone: The antigen remains unidentified.

The TCR comes from a man aged 30 to 45 in good health and CMV-seronegative. Sequences were obtained from PBMCs. This chain connects TRBV4-2 to TRBJ2-7; tentatively, D is TRBD2 (6 bases). The CDR3 spells CASSPRGGAKGYF. The CDR3 coding sequence is TGTGCCAGCAGCCCTAGAGGCGGGGCGAAAGGGTACTTC.